This is a list of T cell receptor beta chains from one sample in a study of Ad26.COV2.S vaccination and SARS-CoV-2 variants. Only in-frame clones appear in the TCRdb table, and some are missing; sequencing was by immunoSEQ multiplex PCR. The sample has about 420,000 clones; around nine tenths are singletons. The sample in question was peripheral blood, obtained in a trial of Ad26.COV2.S vaccine versus placebo. The receptors were gathered from a person aged 18 to 65 who received the Ad26.COV2.S COVID-19 vaccine or a placebo. CDR3s include the opening cysteine and the closing phenylalanine or tryptophan. Each record gives: V gene, J gene, CDR3 protein.

>TRBV6-5|TRBJ2-3
CASSYRRPGADTQYF
>TRBV4-2|TRBJ2-1
CASSQDGGEAYNEQFF
>TRBV6-2/TRBV6-3|TRBJ2-7
CASSYSSYEQYF
>TRBV14|TRBJ1-6
CASSHRVGGYSPLHF
>TRBV6-2/TRBV6-3|TRBJ2-5
CASSYSKVRPSGGADQETQYF
>TRBV12-3/TRBV12-4|TRBJ2-7
CASSLGYEQYF
>TRBV5-1|TRBJ2-1
CASSLASGGVDEQFF
>TRBV19|TRBJ2-3
CASSIRRQGTDTQYF
>TRBV15|TRBJ2-1
CATSRASGAFYNEQFF
>TRBV7-9|TRBJ2-5
CASSSGETQYF
>TRBV19|TRBJ2-7
CASSWGGLVLDEQYF
>TRBV10-3|TRBJ2-7
CAISPGQASYEQYF
>TRBV20-1|TRBJ1-5
CSASDGQPQHF
>TRBV6-2/TRBV6-3|TRBJ2-1
CASSRYNEQFF